This T cell receptor (beta chain) emerged from a study of T cells after posttransplantation cyclophosphamide. Profiled with immunoSEQ multiplex PCR; TCRdb holds only in-frame clones, not every one. Of more than 10,000 clones in the sample, just over 90% are singletons; the top ten hold 3.6%. The CDR3 contains 19 residues. Losses at the gene ends were 0 bases for V and 5 bases for J; bases not matched to a gene: 9. CDR1 SGHDN and CDR2 FVKESK come from the germline V gene. Cyclophosphamide on days +3 and +4 followed busulfan-fludarabine conditioning and a marrow graft. This sample comprised PBMCs, obtained after allogeneic stem cell transplant with posttransplant cyclophosphamide. The sequence derives from a female patient in her 30s who received an allogeneic stem cell transplant from an unrelated donor, was CMV-positive, and had no GVHD. Some T cells may possibly be graft donor cells. The V and J genes are TRBV14 and TRBJ2-3; TRBD2 matches 15 bases. The CDR3 loop reads CASSQDLRTSGRVGDTQYF. The CDR3 bases are TGTGCCAGCAGCCAAGATCTGAGGACTAGCGGGAGGGTCGGAGATACGCAGTATTTT.